This TCR beta chain was captured in a study of neurological immune-mediated disorders. Overall study: Of the approximately 34 patients who had multiple sclerosis, roughly 30 had the relapsing-remitting form and 3 had the secondary progressive form.

A 10-nucleotide random UMI tagged transcripts in template-switch 5'RACE cDNA synthesis. A single run covered 15-18 subjects with over 180 million TCR-beta sequences. One entry per CDR3 protein, called by TCRdb with MiXCR from the 5' RACE reads. The data hold over 45,000 distinct CDR3 sequences, with 3.5% to 4% observed a single time. The length of the CDR3 is 15 residues. J lost 5 bases, V lost 0 bases, and 4 bases had no gene match. Germline CDR1 is MGHRA and CDR2 is YSYEKL. This clonotype was seen ten or more times. The sequencing input was CD4+ T cells from blood. This chain connects TRBV4-1 to TRBJ2-3; the match to TRBD1 covers 8 bases. This TCR came from a woman in her thirties or forties with multiple sclerosis. DNA of the CDR3: TGCGCCAGCAGCCAAGATCGCGACAGGGGAGATACGCAGTATTTT. This sequence encodes CASSQDRDRGDTQYF.